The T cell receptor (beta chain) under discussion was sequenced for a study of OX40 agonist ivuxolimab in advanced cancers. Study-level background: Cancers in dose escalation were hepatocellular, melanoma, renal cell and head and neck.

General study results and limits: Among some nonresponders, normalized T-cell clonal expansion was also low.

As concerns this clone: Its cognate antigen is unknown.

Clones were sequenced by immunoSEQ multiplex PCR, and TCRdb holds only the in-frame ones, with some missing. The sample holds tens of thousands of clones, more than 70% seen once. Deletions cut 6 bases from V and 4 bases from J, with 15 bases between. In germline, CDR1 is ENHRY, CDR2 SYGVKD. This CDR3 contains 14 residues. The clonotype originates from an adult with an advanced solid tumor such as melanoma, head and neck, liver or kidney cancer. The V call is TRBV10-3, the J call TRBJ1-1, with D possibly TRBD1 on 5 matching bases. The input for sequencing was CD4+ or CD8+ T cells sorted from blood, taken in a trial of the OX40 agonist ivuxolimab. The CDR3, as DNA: TGTGCCATCAGGGGGACGGTGGGGAGCACTGAAGCTTTCTTT. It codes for CAIRGTVGSTEAFF.